This entry lists 26 T cell receptor beta chains sequenced from one sample in a study of control samples from healthy donors and cancer patients. TCRdb's table, derived via immunoSEQ multiplex PCR, lists solely in-frame clones and lacks some. Of approximately 210,000 clones in the sample, about 89% were seen once. The sample consisted of blood. The source of these receptors is a man under 40 in good health.

This clone was detected only once. This CDR3 is CASSPRDTFYGYTF. The CDR3 DNA reads as TGTGCCAGCAGCCCGCGGGACACCTTCTATGGCTACACCTTC. This chain joins TRBV7-2 and TRBJ1-2, with D possibly TRBD1 on 6 matching bases. Trimming cost V 5 bases and J 4 bases, with 14 bases left between them. The CDR3 covers 14 residues. Looked up from germline, CDR1 is SGHTA and CDR2 is FQGNSA.

The chain uses TRBV5-4 and TRBJ1-2; D is unresolved. From germline, CDR1 is SGHNT and CDR2 YYREEE (reference sequence). Trimming took 0 bases from V and 1 from J, leaving 13 bases between them. The CDR3 extends over 16 amino acids. The CDR3 loop is CASSLAGSAINYGYTF. The CDR3, as DNA: TGTGCCAGCAGCTTGGCCGGGTCAGCGATTAACTATGGCTACACCTTC. Using reference TRBV5-4 and TRBJ1-2 for the parts outside the CDR3, the full variable domain is ETGVTQSPTHLIKTRGQQVTLRCSSQSGHNTVSWYQQALGQGPQFIFQYYREEENGRGNFPPRFSGLQFPNYSSELNVNALELDDSALYLCASSLAGSAINYGYTFGSGTRLTVV.

The chain joins TRBV18 to TRBJ1-1; perhaps TRBD1 as D (5 bases). The CDR3 sequence is 16 residues long. V was trimmed by 6 bases and J by 1 base, leaving 18 bases between them. Germline CDR1 is KGHSH and CDR2 is LQKENI. The CDR3 spells CASSRMAREANTEAFF. CDR3 nucleotides: TGTGCCAGCTCCCGGATGGCCAGGGAGGCGAACACTGAAGCTTTCTTT.

V usage is TRBV6-5 and J usage is TRBJ2-7, with D hard to call. V lost 5 bases to trimming and J lost 6 bases, with 11 bases between them. The germline gives CDR1 MNHEY, CDR2 SVGAGI. The CDR3 runs 12 residues. The DNA of the CDR3 is TGTGCCAGCAGTAAACAGCCATTCGAGCAGTACTTC. It is translated as CASSKQPFEQYF.

CDR3 DNA: TGTGCCAGCTCACCCCGACAGGCAAATAACTATGGCTACACCTTC. This gives the protein CASSPRQANNYGYTF. The chain links TRBV18 to TRBJ1-2; D may be TRBD1 (6 bases). V was shortened by 3 bases and J by 1 base, with 12 bases between the two germline ends. This CDR3 contains 15 residues. Looked up from germline, CDR1 is KGHSH and CDR2 is LQKENI. Full variable domain (rest looked up from reference TRBV18 and TRBJ1-2): NAGVMQNPRHLVRRRGQEARLRCSPMKGHSHVYWYRQLPEEGLKFMVYLQKENIIDESGMPKERFSAEFPKEGPSILRIQQVVRGDSAAYFCASSPRQANNYGYTFGSGTRLTVV.

The J gene is TRBJ1-3, the V gene TRBV5-1, with D perhaps TRBD1 (6 bases). Germline V gene data show CDR1 as SGHRS and CDR2 as YFSETQ. Trimming took 5 bases from V and 0 from J, leaving 12 bases between them. The CDR3 has 15 amino acids. The CDR3 coding sequence is TGCGCCAGCAGAGCCGGGGACAACTCTGGAAACACCATATATTTT. Amino acids: CASRAGDNSGNTIYF.

This clone occurred once. The rearrangement links TRBV11-2 to TRBJ2-1; TRBD1 matches at 8 bases. Germline CDR1 reads SGHAT; CDR2 reads FQNNGV. The V segment lost 3 bases and the J segment 0 bases; nucleotides outside the gene matches: 7. The CDR3 is 17 amino acids. CDR3: CASSLRDRTLSYNEQFF. CDR3 DNA sequence: TGTGCCAGCAGCTTGAGGGACAGGACCCTCTCCTACAATGAGCAGTTCTTC.

The V call is TRBV6-5, the J call TRBJ2-1, with 11 bases aligning to TRBD2. Trimming removed 7 bases from V and 4 bases from J; junction bases left unmatched: 6. CDR1 and CDR2 from the germline V gene are MNHEY and SVGAGI. The CDR3 covers 15 residues. CDR3 region: CASNLLAGAYNEQFF. CDR3 bases: TGTGCCAGCAACCTACTAGCGGGGGCATACAATGAGCAGTTCTTC.

The chain combines TRBV7-8 with TRBJ1-1; 8 positions match TRBD1. The CDR3 has 17 amino acids. Germline trimming cut 5 bases from V and 0 bases from J; bases unmatched to any gene: 11. The germline V gene encodes CDR1 SGHVS and CDR2 FQNEAQ. CDR3 in amino acids: CASSKLGTGPMNTEAFF. In DNA, the CDR3 is TGTGCCAGCAGCAAACTAGGGACAGGACCAATGAACACTGAAGCTTTCTTT. Complete variable domain (other parts from reference TRBV7-8 and TRBJ1-1): GAGVSQSPRYKVAKRGQDVALRCDPISGHVSLFWYQQALGQGPEFLTYFQNEAQLDKSGLPSDRFFAERPEGSVSTLKIQRTQQEDSAVYLCASSKLGTGPMNTEAFFGQGTRLTVV.

This chain joins TRBV6-5 and TRBJ2-7; the D gene is possibly TRBD1 (6 bases). Trimming took off 2 bases at V and 0 bases at J, with 8 bases between the two ends. From germline, CDR1 is MNHEY and CDR2 SVGAGI. The CDR3 sequence is 14 residues long. CDR3 bases: TGTGCCAGCAGTTACCGGGGACACTCCTACGAGCAGTACTTC. Encoded protein: CASSYRGHSYEQYF.

This clone was counted a single time. This chain joins TRBV16 and TRBJ2-4; D might be TRBD2 (7 bases). From germline, CDR1 is KGHSY and CDR2 FQNENV. V lost 4 bases, J lost 1 base, and 20 bases lay in between. The CDR3 runs 18 residues. The CDR3 loop reads CASSLWEGGRWAKNIQYF. The CDR3, as DNA: TGTGCCAGCAGCCTTTGGGAGGGGGGAAGATGGGCCAAAAACATTCAGTACTTC.

This clone came up once. The chain links TRBV24-1 to TRBJ2-1; D may correspond to TRBD1 or TRBD2 (6 bases each). Germline V gene data show CDR1 as KGHDR and CDR2 as SFDVKD. Deletions cut 2 bases from V and 3 bases from J, with 13 bases between. The length of the CDR3 is 16 residues. CDR3 sequence (DNA): TGTGCCACCAGTGATTCCGGAGGGGGGCACTACAATGAGCAGTTCTTC. Amino acids: CATSDSGGGHYNEQFF.

This clone was observed a single time. The chain uses TRBV12-3 or TRBV12-4 and TRBJ1-1; 7 bases are a match to TRBD1. The length of the CDR3 is 13 residues. V was clipped by 6 bases and J by 3 bases; unmatched bases: 4. The CDR3 sequence is CASRQQGYTEAFF. In DNA form, the CDR3 reads TGTGCCAGCAGGCAACAGGGGTACACTGAAGCTTTCTTT.

The chain uses TRBV5-1 and TRBJ2-1; 10 positions match TRBD2. The CDR3 has 16 residues. V shed 3 bases and J 5 bases; nucleotides not matched to a gene: 8. CDR1 SGHRS and CDR2 YFSETQ come from the germline V gene. The CDR3, as DNA: TGCGCCAGCAGCTATCGCAGCGGGGGGGCGAACAATGAGCAGTTCTTC. As protein: CASSYRSGGANNEQFF.

The chain has TRBV9 and TRBJ1-1; D gene ambiguous. The V gene's germline CDR1 is SGDLS and CDR2 YYNGEE. Trimming shortened V by 0 bases and J by 2 bases, and 5 bases separated the two germline ends. This CDR3 comprises 13 residues. The DNA for the CDR3 is TGTGCCAGCAGCGTAGCAGGTAACACTGAAGCTTTCTTT. It codes for CASSVAGNTEAFF.

The chain combines TRBV5-1 with TRBJ1-1; no clear D gene. Deletions cut 0 bases from V and 0 bases from J, with 6 bases between. The CDR3 has 14 amino acids. Looked up from germline, CDR1 is SGHRS and CDR2 is YFSETQ. Here the CDR3 DNA reads TGCGCCAGCAGCTTGGGGCCGATGAACACTGAAGCTTTCTTT. Translated: CASSLGPMNTEAFF.

The chain links TRBV29-1 to TRBJ1-2; D unresolved. This CDR3 contains 11 residues. Looked up from germline, CDR1 is SQVTM and CDR2 is ANQGSEA. The V and J ends lost 3 bases and 5 bases respectively, with 7 bases between them. The CDR3 DNA reads TGCAGCGTTGAGGATTTATATGGCTACACCTTC. As protein: CSVEDLYGYTF.

This clone was seen a single time. V is TRBV7-9 and J is TRBJ2-4; D gene unclear. This CDR3 is built from 11 residues. Germline-derived CDR1 and CDR2 are SEHNR and FQNEAQ (reference sequence). V lost 7 bases to trimming and J lost 8 bases, with 9 bases between them. The CDR3 sequence is CASTREDIQYF. DNA for the CDR3: TGTGCCAGCACCCGAGAGGACATTCAGTACTTC.

The chain joins TRBV15 to TRBJ1-5; no clear D. The CDR3 spans 16 residues. Germline CDR1 and CDR2: LNHNV and YYDKDF (reference sequence). Trimming shortened V by 0 bases and J by 7 bases, and 16 bases separated the two germline ends. DNA for the CDR3: TGTGCCACCAGCAGAGATCCTTTCGGGGAGAGACAGCCCCAGCATTTT. It specifies CATSRDPFGERQPQHF.

The V call is TRBV24-1, the J call TRBJ1-1; D not certain. The V gene lost 4 bases and the J gene lost 10 bases, with 15 bases spanning the gap. The CDR3 contains 13 residues. Germline CDR1 and CDR2: KGHDR and SFDVKD. The CDR3 spells CATSEDGSNRAFF. The CDR3 DNA reads as TGTGCCACCAGTGAGGACGGGTCCAATCGAGCTTTCTTT.

This chain joins TRBV2 and TRBJ2-3, with 10 bases matching TRBD2. The CDR3 has 14 residues. The J segment lost 5 bases and the V segment lost 10 bases, leaving 9 bases of the junction unmatched. Germline CDR1 and CDR2: SNHLY and FYNNEI. In nucleotides, the CDR3 is TGTGCCAACCCTACTAGCGGGGATAAAGATACGCAGTATTTT. Encoded protein: CANPTSGDKDTQYF.

The chain links TRBV9 to TRBJ2-3, with D perhaps TRBD1 or TRBD2 (6 bases each). This CDR3 contains 14 residues. Germline assignment: CDR1 SGDLS and CDR2 YYNGEE. V dropped 0 bases and J dropped 5 bases, with 10 bases sitting between them. In nucleotides, the CDR3 is TGTGCCAGCAGCGTAGAGGGGGGCAGAGATACGCAGTATTTT. This encodes CASSVEGGRDTQYF.

The chain is built from TRBV11-2 and TRBJ1-4; D unclear. V dropped 5 bases and J dropped 6 bases, with 16 bases sitting between them. Germline lookup yields CDR1 SGHAT and CDR2 FQNNGV. This CDR3 spans 15 amino acids. The CDR3 region has the DNA TGTGCCAGCAGCCTGGGGTTAAATCGGGATGAAAAACTGTTTTTT. Translating gives CASSLGLNRDEKLFF.

This clone was observed a handful of times. The chain carries TRBV7-9 and TRBJ1-2, with D unclear. CDR1 and CDR2 (germline): SEHNR, FQNEAQ (reference sequence). Trimming removed 2 bases from V and 0 bases from J, with 10 bases in between. The CDR3 covers 15 residues. CDR3 DNA sequence: TGTGCCAGCAGCTTACGGGGAGCCACTAACTATGGCTACACCTTC. Its protein is CASSLRGATNYGYTF.

This CDR3 reads CASSPREGGQPQHF. CDR3 coding DNA: TGTGCCAGCAGCCCACGGGAGGGCGGTCAGCCCCAGCATTTT. V usage is TRBV6-5 and J usage is TRBJ1-5; D gene unclear. Germline assignment: CDR1 MNHEY and CDR2 SVGAGI. The V end was cut by 6 bases, the J end by 6 bases, with 15 bases between. The CDR3 spans 14 residues.

The J gene is TRBJ1-5, the V gene TRBV29-1; 9 bases match TRBD1. The CDR3 has 13 residues. Germline trimming cut 7 bases from V and 6 bases from J; bases unmatched to any gene: 7. Germline V lookup: CDR1 SQVTM, CDR2 ANQGSEA. The CDR3 reads CSARQGESQPQHF. CDR3 DNA: TGCAGCGCGCGACAGGGGGAGAGTCAGCCCCAGCATTTT.